This T cell receptor beta chain was sequenced in a study of blood T cell repertoires in COVID-19. The CDR3 covers 15 residues. The V and J ends lost 6 bases and 4 bases, in that order; junction bases with no gene match: 4. From germline, CDR1 is KGHSH and CDR2 LQKENI. TCRdb's table, derived via immunoSEQ multiplex PCR, lists solely in-frame clones and lacks some. Of tens of thousands of clones in the sample, 76% were seen once. This clone was detected only a few times. The sequenced sample was peripheral blood. The source is a man aged 65 to 79 with acute or convalescent COVID-19. This chain connects TRBV18 to TRBJ1-4; 11 nucleotides match TRBD1. The CDR3 bases are TGTGCCAGCTCGGAGGACAGGGGGCGTAATGAAAAACTGTTTTTT. Its protein is CASSEDRGRNEKLFF.